The 14 T cell receptor beta chains given below trace back to one sample, sequenced in a study of control samples from healthy donors and cancer patients. This table comes from immunoSEQ multiplex PCR, and its TCRdb copy is limited to in-frame clones, with some not included. The sample holds 110,000 to 150,000 clones, around 90% seen once. Material: blood. The receptors shown here come from a man in his thirties or forties in good health.

The table lists this clone with a few counts. The chain couples TRBV7-2 to TRBJ1-5, with D hard to call. The CDR3 consists of 13 residues. The V gene's germline CDR1 is SGHTA and CDR2 FQGNSA. V lost 4 bases and J 3 bases, leaving 7 bases between the germline ends. Here the CDR3 DNA reads TGTGCCAGCAGCTCACGACTCAATCAGCCCCAGCATTTT. It yields the protein CASSSRLNQPQHF. Supplemented by reference TRBV7-2 and TRBJ1-5, the full variable domain reads GAGVSQSPSNKVTEKGKDVELRCDPISGHTALYWYRQSLGQGLEFLIYFQGNSAPDKSGLPSDRFSAERTGGSVSTLTIQRTQQEDSAVYLCASSSRLNQPQHFGDGTRLSIL.

The chain combines TRBV6-5 with TRBJ1-3; 7 nucleotides align to TRBD1. V was clipped by 5 bases and J by 5 bases; unmatched bases: 9. This CDR3 comprises 15 residues. CDR1 and CDR2 from the germline V gene are MNHEY and SVGAGI. The CDR3 sequence: CASSRTGGKRNTIYF. CDR3 DNA sequence: TGTGCCAGCAGTCGGACAGGTGGAAAAAGAAACACCATATATTTT.

This sequence joins TRBV7-2 and TRBJ2-7; a possible D gene is TRBD1 (5 bases). The CDR3 length is 14 residues. Trimming removed 3 bases from V and 5 bases from J, with 14 bases in between. Germline V gives CDR1 SGHTA, CDR2 FQGNSA. The CDR3: CASSLMGQGDEQYF. CDR3 coding DNA: TGTGCCAGCAGCTTGATGGGGCAAGGCGACGAGCAGTACTTC.

This chain connects TRBV15 to TRBJ2-3, with TRBD2 matching 8 bases. J was trimmed by 3 bases and V by 1 base; bases with no gene match: 6. The germline V gene encodes CDR1 LNHNV and CDR2 YYDKDF (reference sequence). The CDR3 loop spans 16 amino acids. The CDR3 is CATSRGLGRATDTQYF. The CDR3 nucleotides read TGTGCCACCAGCAGAGGGCTCGGGAGGGCAACAGATACGCAGTATTTT. The full variable domain, rest sourced from reference TRBV15 and TRBJ2-3, is DAMVIQNPRYQVTQFGKPVTLSCSQTLNHNVMYWYQQKSSQAPKLLFHYYDKDFNNEADTPDNFQSRRPNTSFCFLDIRSPGLGDTAMYLCATSRGLGRATDTQYFGPGTRLTVL.

This chain connects TRBV4-3 to TRBJ2-3; possibly TRBD2 for D (6 bases). This CDR3 has 13 residues. Germline V gene data show CDR1 as LGHNA and CDR2 as YSLEER. V shed 0 bases and J shed 8 bases, with 9 bases lying between them. This CDR3 is CASSQDGGGTQYF. The CDR3 coding sequence is TGCGCCAGCAGCCAAGATGGGGGAGGTACGCAGTATTTT.

This chain connects TRBV7-8 to TRBJ1-1; 7 bases fit TRBD1. Germline V gene sequence: CDR1 SGHVS, CDR2 FQNEAQ. Trimming took 4 bases from V and 4 from J; bases not matched to a gene: 6. The CDR3 runs to 14 residues. CDR3 sequence: CASSYTGVGTEAFF. The DNA of the CDR3 is TGTGCCAGCAGCTACACAGGGGTTGGCACTGAAGCTTTCTTT.

The genes are TRBV9 and TRBJ1-1, with a weak D call TRBD1 (5 bases). This CDR3 region has 15 residues. CDR1 and CDR2 from the germline V gene are SGDLS and YYNGEE. V lost 0 bases, J lost 3 bases, and 12 bases lay in between. The CDR3 sequence: CASSVEPGRDTEAFF. CDR3 DNA: TGTGCCAGCAGCGTAGAGCCAGGGAGGGACACTGAAGCTTTCTTT.

The V call is TRBV3-1 (or the pseudogene TRBV3-2), the J call TRBJ1-4; D not certain. This CDR3 comprises 15 residues. The V end lost 6 bases, the J end lost 0 bases, and 11 bases lay between the germline ends. In germline, CDR1 is LGHDT, CDR2 YNNKEL (reference sequence). The CDR3 is CASSGRAATNEKLFF. CDR3 nucleotide sequence: TGTGCCAGCAGTGGGAGGGCCGCAACTAATGAAAAACTGTTTTTT.

The chain has TRBV2 and TRBJ1-2; 7 positions agree with TRBD1. The CDR3 runs 15 residues. V was pared by 6 bases and J by 0 bases, with 7 bases of the junction left unmatched. Germline CDR1 and CDR2: SNHLY and FYNNEI. CDR3 amino acids: CASSVGQLTNYGYTF. CDR3 DNA: TGTGCCAGCAGCGTGGGACAGCTTACTAACTATGGCTACACCTTC. Together with reference TRBV2 and TRBJ1-2, the CDR3 gives the full variable domain: EPEVTQTPSHQVTQMGQEVILRCVPISNHLYFYWYRQILGQKVEFLVSFYNNEISEKSEIFDDQFSVERPDGSNFTLKIRSTKLEDSAMYFCASSVGQLTNYGYTFGSGTRLTVV.

This chain links TRBV16 with TRBJ1-2; D unclear. The germline V gene encodes CDR1 KGHSY and CDR2 FQNENV. V gave up 1 base and J gave up 8 bases, with 17 bases separating them. The CDR3 length is 15 residues. Written as DNA, the CDR3 is TGTGCCAGCAGCCAATTCTCCGCAGGCTCTGACGGCTACACCTTC. Its protein is CASSQFSAGSDGYTF.

The chain recombines TRBV4-1 with TRBJ2-5; 14 bases are shared with TRBD2. Germline V gene data show CDR1 as MGHRA and CDR2 as YSYEKL. The CDR3 is 17 residues long. The V and J ends lost 3 bases and 5 bases, in that order; junction bases with no gene match: 8. DNA of the CDR3: TGCGCCAGCAGCCAGGGACTAGCGGGAGACCCCGAGGAGACCCAGTACTTC. Its protein product is CASSQGLAGDPEETQYF.

This chain links TRBV12-5 with TRBJ2-5; 10 bases align to TRBD2. The CDR3 totals 14 residues. J lost 4 bases, V lost 6 bases, and 5 bases had no gene match. CDR1 and CDR2 from the germline V gene are LGHNT and FRNRAP. For the CDR3, the DNA is TGTGCTAGTGGCCCTAGCGGGAGTGGAGAGACCCAGTACTTC. This gives the protein CASGPSGSGETQYF.

The gene calls are TRBV5-5 and TRBJ2-3; 12 bases fit TRBD2. The J segment lost 4 bases and the V segment lost 7 bases, leaving 13 bases of the junction unmatched. The CDR3 has 17 amino acids. CDR1 SGHKS and CDR2 YYEKEE come from the germline V gene (reference sequence). The CDR3 here is CASLSLTSGSGADTQYF. The CDR3 bases are TGTGCCAGCCTGAGTTTGACTAGCGGGAGTGGGGCAGATACGCAGTATTTT.

The DNA of the CDR3 is TGTGCCAGCAGCTACAGGGACAGGGGGCCCTACGAGCAGTACTTC. Translated: CASSYRDRGPYEQYF. The V gene is TRBV7-7, the J gene TRBJ2-7; 12 bases are a match to TRBD1. CDR3 length equals 15 residues. Germline V CDR1 and CDR2: SSHAT, FNYEAQ (reference sequence). Trimming removed 4 bases from V and 2 bases from J; junction bases left unmatched: 3.